The following is a TCR beta chain sequence with its context. This sample was included in a study of prognosis after radiotherapy for stage I lung cancer. About the research overall: Distant metastases were recorded in a handful of patients after radiotherapy, at a median of 7 months, and no significant progression was recorded in some 15.

Genomic DNA was the source, and TCR beta CDR3 was amplified from it by two-round multiplex PCR. First-round PCR amplification was performed with primers specific to each TRBV and TRBJ gene. TCRdb called the multiplex PCR reads again in MiXCR, with one record for every CDR3 protein. In the table there are fewer than 50,000 distinct CDR3 sequences, around 24% of which are singletons. The germline gives CDR1 SEHNR, CDR2 FQNEAQ (reference sequence). CDR3 length equals 11 residues. V gave up 3 bases and J gave up 8 bases, with 4 bases separating them. The receptor was derived from a donor at least 50 years old with non-small cell lung cancer. V and J are TRBV7-9 and TRBJ2-2; no firm D call. The sequencing here drew on PBMCs, taken before or after stereotactic body radiation therapy (not recorded which). CDR3: CASSLVGELFF. The CDR3 DNA reads TGTGCCAGCAGCTTGGTGGGGGAGCTGTTTTTT.